This T cell receptor (beta chain) was observed in a study of T cell changes during pregnancy in multiple sclerosis (dated by TCRdb to between 2018 and 2021). Regarding the complete study: The study looked at changes in the T cell repertoire across pregnancy in women with multiple sclerosis.

On this clone: The antigen it recognizes is unknown. Base qualities are not at hand, and no much larger clone is one base apart. Other DNA sequences within the sample encode an identical CDR3.

CDR1 and CDR2 are read off the germline V gene as SGHTA and FQGTGA. The CDR3 starts with the cysteine, ends with the phenylalanine, and has 14 residues. Only the CDR3 part of the read is kept: 42 bases, read in frame from the first base. The junction carries 11 bases between V and J, which are trimmed by 5 bases and 1 base respectively. Library prep was done by the immunoSEQ multiplex PCR assay. Not all clones reach the TCRdb copy of this immuneACCESS table, which keeps in-frame sequences only. Checked studies attribute under half of the gap to unresolved V genes and leave the rest unexplained. The sample table shows fewer than 85,000 clones, and around 91% are seen once. The ten largest clones capture around 1.8% of the sample.

Recombination connected TRBV7-3 to TRBJ1-1; the D gene is perhaps TRBD1, from 6 matching bases. The source of this sequence is a female donor with multiple sclerosis, enrolled in a pregnancy study. This material consisted of peripheral blood, taken before pregnancy. The CDR3 here reads CASSLTGRNTEAFF. DNA sequence: TGTGCCAGCAGCCTGACAGGAAGGAACACTGAAGCTTTCTTT.